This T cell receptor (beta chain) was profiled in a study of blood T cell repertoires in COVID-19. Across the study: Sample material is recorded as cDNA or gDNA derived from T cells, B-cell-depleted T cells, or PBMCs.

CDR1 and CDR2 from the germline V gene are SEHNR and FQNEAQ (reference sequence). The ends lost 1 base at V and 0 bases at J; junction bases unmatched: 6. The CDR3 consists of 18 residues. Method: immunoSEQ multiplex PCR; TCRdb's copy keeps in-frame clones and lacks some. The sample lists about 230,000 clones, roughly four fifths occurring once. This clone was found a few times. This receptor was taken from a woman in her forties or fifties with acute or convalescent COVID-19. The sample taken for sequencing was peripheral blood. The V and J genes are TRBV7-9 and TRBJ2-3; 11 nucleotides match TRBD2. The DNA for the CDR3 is TGTGCCAGCAGCTTAGGCCTCTGGACTAGCGGGAGCACAGATACGCAGTATTTT. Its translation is CASSLGLWTSGSTDTQYF.